This T cell receptor (beta chain) was obtained from a study of technical replicates of blood from several donors. The repertoire was sequenced with immunoSEQ multiplex PCR; TCRdb's copy has only in-frame clones and lacks some. Altogether roughly 100,000 clones are present, approximately 94% being singletons, with the ten largest covering 0.2% to 0.25%. The specimen sequenced was T cells isolated from PBMCs. The sequence derives from a human donor in good health.

The CDR3 region is CASSHRPGPEDTEAFF. The CDR3 DNA reads as TGTGCCAGCAGCCACAGACCGGGTCCGGAGGACACTGAAGCTTTCTTT. This chain connects TRBV5-5 to TRBJ1-1; D is unresolved. This CDR3 region has 16 residues. Trimming pared 4 bases from V and 3 bases from J, leaving 19 bases between. From germline, CDR1 is SGHKS and CDR2 YYEKEE (reference sequence).